The 19 T cell receptor beta chains reported below all come from one sample, sequenced in a study of blood T cells in healthy people across ages. The authors ran a second PCR of roughly 6 to 12 cycles using a sample-barcoded 5' primer and a J-beta primer mix. One entry per CDR3 protein results from TCRdb running MiXCR on the 5' RACE reads. Of around 1.1 million distinct CDR3 sequences detected, more than 30% appear once; the ten largest clones hold 10% to 15%. Sequencing used blood. These TCRs come from a man aged 18 to 30 in good health.

V gene TRBV11-2 combines with J gene TRBJ2-5; 7 bases agree with TRBD2. The CDR3 covers 14 residues. With 6 bases clipped from V and 1 base from J, the junction kept 5 bases outside the gene matches. CDR1 is SGHAT, CDR2 FQNNGV, per germline. The CDR3 loop reads CASSWGGAQETQYF. The CDR3 nucleotides are TGTGCCAGCAGTTGGGGAGGGGCCCAAGAGACCCAGTACTTC.

J is TRBJ2-2 and V is TRBV30, with D possibly TRBD2 on 6 matching bases. Per germline, CDR1 GTSNPN and CDR2 SVGIG (reference sequence). Trimming shortened V by 0 bases and J by 3 bases, and 11 bases separated the two germline ends. The CDR3 spans 15 residues. DNA of the CDR3: TGTGCCTGGAGTGTATCGCGGGGTTACACCGGGGAGCTGTTTTTT. It encodes CAWSVSRGYTGELFF.

This clonotype has only one observation. V and J are TRBV11-1 and TRBJ1-1; 11 positions match TRBD1. CDR3 length equals 16 residues. Germline trimming cut 0 bases from V and 5 bases from J; bases unmatched to any gene: 5. From germline, CDR1 is SGHAT and CDR2 FQDESV (reference sequence). CDR3 DNA sequence: TGTGCCAGCAGCTTAGCCGAGGGGACAGGGGGTACTGAAGCTTTCTTT. This translates into CASSLAEGTGGTEAFF. Filled out from reference TRBV11-1 and TRBJ1-1, the complete variable domain reads EAEVAQSPRYKITEKSQAVAFWCDPISGHATLYWYRQILGQGPELLVQFQDESVVDDSQLPKDRFSAERLKGVDSTLKIQPAELGDSAMYLCASSLAEGTGGTEAFFGQGTRLTVV.

V gene TRBV5-6 combines with J gene TRBJ2-3; 7 bases line up with TRBD2. The CDR3 contains 18 residues. Germline V gene sequence: CDR1 SGHDT, CDR2 YYEEEE. With V trimmed by 7 bases and J by 0 bases, 17 bases remained unmatched. CDR3 sequence (DNA): TGTGCCAGCGGCCACAGACCCCGGGGGGTTTCTAGCACAGATACGCAGTATTTT. Protein: CASGHRPRGVSSTDTQYF.

The chain links TRBV27 to TRBJ2-1; TRBD1 or TRBD2 may be the D gene (6 bases each). This CDR3 is 14 amino acids long. The V end lost 5 bases, the J end lost 8 bases, and 16 bases lay between the germline ends. Germline values: CDR1 MNHEY, CDR2 SMNVEV (reference sequence). The chain's CDR3 is CASSPRLGGDEQFF. CDR3 DNA sequence: TGTGCCAGCAGTCCCCGTTTGGGGGGCGATGAGCAGTTCTTC.

This chain joins TRBV7-2 and TRBJ2-7; D gene unclear. Germline CDR1 and CDR2: SGHTA and FQGNSA. The CDR3 covers 12 residues. The V end was cut by 2 bases, the J end by 10 bases, with 12 bases between. The CDR3 region is CASSLPFKTQYV. In nucleotides, the CDR3 is TGTGCCAGCAGCTTACCGTTTAAAACCCAGTACGTC.

This chain joins TRBV6-2 or TRBV6-3 and TRBJ2-1, with D perhaps TRBD1 or TRBD2 (5 bases each). The CDR3 runs to 15 residues. Germline V gene lookup returns CDR1 MNHEY and CDR2 SVGEGT. Trimming left V 3 bases short and J 3 bases short, with 12 bases between. The CDR3 sequence is CASSYGRGYYNEQFF. CDR3 nucleotides: TGTGCCAGCAGTTATGGACGGGGCTACTACAATGAGCAGTTCTTC.

V is TRBV29-1 and J is TRBJ2-7; 8 positions match TRBD1. This CDR3 contains 13 residues. Trimming cost V 6 bases and J 3 bases; bases outside gene matches: 7. The germline V gene has CDR1 SQVTM and CDR2 ANQGSEA. The chain's CDR3 is CSVRTGSGYEQYF. The CDR3 DNA reads TGCAGCGTAAGGACAGGGTCGGGCTACGAGCAGTACTTC.

This chain links TRBV6-4 with TRBJ2-7; TRBD2 matches 11 bases. J lost 4 bases, V lost 0 bases, and 8 bases had no gene match. Germline assignment: CDR1 MRHNA and CDR2 SNTAGT. The CDR3 covers 17 residues. The CDR3 region has the DNA TGTGCCAGCAGTGACTCGAGCTCTAGCGGGGGGATTTACGAGCAGTACTTC. This sequence encodes CASSDSSSSGGIYEQYF.

This sequence joins TRBV20-1 and TRBJ2-1; 7 bases align to TRBD2. This CDR3 has 15 residues. With 4 bases clipped from V and 4 bases from J, the junction kept 10 bases outside the gene matches. CDR1 is DFQATT and CDR2 is SNEGSKA in the germline V gene (reference sequence). CDR3 sequence (DNA): TGCAGTGCTACCTCAAGCGGGGCTCCGTACAATGAGCAGTTCTTC. This codes for CSATSSGAPYNEQFF.

The chain recombines TRBV12-3 or TRBV12-4 with TRBJ1-1; possible D gene TRBD1, 5 bases. The V end lost 5 bases, the J end lost 1 base, and 11 bases lay between the germline ends. The CDR3 contains 14 residues. This CDR3 is CASSPERGNTEAFF. CDR3 coding DNA: TGTGCCAGCAGTCCAGAGAGGGGGAACACTGAAGCTTTCTTT.

The chain employs TRBV29-1 and TRBJ2-7; the D is unclear. Germline V CDR1 and CDR2: SQVTM, ANQGSEA. This CDR3 has 11 residues. V was cut by 4 bases and J by 5 bases, with 9 bases left in between. CDR3 residues: CSVVLVHEQYF. The CDR3 nucleotides are TGCAGCGTTGTTCTGGTCCACGAGCAGTACTTC.

This clonotype was picked up a small number of times. The rearrangement links TRBV14 to TRBJ1-4, with D unresolved. V lost 2 bases and J 4 bases, leaving 5 bases between the germline ends. Germline CDR1 reads SGHDN; CDR2 reads FVKESK. The CDR3 spans 13 residues. CDR3 loop: CASSQLSNEKLFF. As DNA, the CDR3 is TGTGCCAGCAGCCAACTTAGTAATGAAAAACTGTTTTTT.

This chain links TRBV6-1 with TRBJ2-1; TRBD2 aligns across 14 bases. Trimming cost V 4 bases and J 8 bases; bases outside gene matches: 10. The CDR3 runs 17 residues. CDR1 is MNHNS, CDR2 SASEGT, per germline. Here the CDR3 DNA reads TGTGCCAGCAGTGGACTGACTAGCGGGGGGGCCAGGGATGAGCAGTTCTTC. Protein: CASSGLTSGGARDEQFF.

V is TRBV29-1 and J is TRBJ1-2, with D possibly being TRBD1 (6 bases). Per germline, CDR1 SQVTM and CDR2 ANQGSEA. Trimming stripped 4 bases from V and 1 base from J, with 10 bases between. CDR3 length equals 13 residues. The DNA for the CDR3 is TGCAGCGTTGCACGGACAGATAACTATGGCTACACCTTC. Translating it yields CSVARTDNYGYTF. Variable domain in full (rest from reference TRBV29-1 and TRBJ1-2): SAVISQKPSRDICQRGTSLTIQCQVDSQVTMMFWYRQQPGQSLTLIATANQGSEATYESGFVIDKFPISRPNLTFSTLTVSNMSPEDSSIYLCSVARTDNYGYTFGSGTRLTVV.

Regarding this clonotype: This may stem from a read error, because a much larger clone lies one nucleotide away. The CDR3 reads CVSSLIAGAYNEQFF. CDR3 bases: TGTGTTAGCAGCTTAATAGCGGGGGCCTACAATGAGCAGTTCTTC. This chain links TRBV7-7 with TRBJ2-1; 9 nucleotides align to TRBD2. In germline, CDR1 is SSHAT, CDR2 FNYEAQ (reference sequence). CDR3 length equals 15 residues.

The chain uses TRBV9 and TRBJ2-4; tentative D call: TRBD2 (5 bases). The V gene lost 0 bases and the J gene lost 6 bases, with 13 bases spanning the gap. Germline values: CDR1 SGDLS, CDR2 YYNGEE. This CDR3 comprises 15 residues. CDR3 in DNA: TGTGCCAGCAGCGTAGGGTCCCTAGAGGGAAACATTCAGTACTTC. As protein: CASSVGSLEGNIQYF.

The gene calls are TRBV3-1 and TRBJ2-7; D is undetermined. The CDR3 extends over 15 amino acids. Germline V gene sequence: CDR1 LGHDT, CDR2 YNNKEL (reference sequence). V gave up 0 bases and J gave up 2 bases, with 11 bases separating them. The CDR3 region has the DNA TGTGCCAGCAGCCAAGATTTAACAGTAGCCTACGAGCAGTACTTC. Encoded protein: CASSQDLTVAYEQYF.

The J gene is TRBJ1-6, the V gene TRBV12-3 or TRBV12-4; 8 positions agree with TRBD1. The trim removed 5 bases at V and 7 bases at J, leaving 4 bases unmatched. The CDR3 length is 14 residues. CDR3 bases: TGTGCCAGCAGTCCCAGGGGGCGAAATTCACCCCTCCACTTT. Residues: CASSPRGRNSPLHF.